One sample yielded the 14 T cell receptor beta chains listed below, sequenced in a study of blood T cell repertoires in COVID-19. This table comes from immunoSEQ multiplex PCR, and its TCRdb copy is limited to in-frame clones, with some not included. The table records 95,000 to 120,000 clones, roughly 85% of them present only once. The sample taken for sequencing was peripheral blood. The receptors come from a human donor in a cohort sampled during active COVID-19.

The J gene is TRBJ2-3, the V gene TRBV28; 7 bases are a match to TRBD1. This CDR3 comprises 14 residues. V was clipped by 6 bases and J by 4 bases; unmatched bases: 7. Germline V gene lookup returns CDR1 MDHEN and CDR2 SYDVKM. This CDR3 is CASSLLTGADTQYF. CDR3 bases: TGTGCCAGCAGCCTGCTCACAGGGGCAGATACGCAGTATTTT.

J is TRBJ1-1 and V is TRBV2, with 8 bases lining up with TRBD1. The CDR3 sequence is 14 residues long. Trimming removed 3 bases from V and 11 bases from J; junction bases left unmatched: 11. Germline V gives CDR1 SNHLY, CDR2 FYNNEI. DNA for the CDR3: TGTGCCAGCAGTGAGGTATCAGGGGGCCTGGGTGCTTTCTTT. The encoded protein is CASSEVSGGLGAFF.

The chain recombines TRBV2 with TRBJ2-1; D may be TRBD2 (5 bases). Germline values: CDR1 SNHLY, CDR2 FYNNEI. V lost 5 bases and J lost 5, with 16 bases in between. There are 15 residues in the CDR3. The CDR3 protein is CASSSQSGYHNEQFF. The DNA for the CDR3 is TGTGCCAGCAGTTCGCAATCGGGGTATCACAATGAGCAGTTCTTC.

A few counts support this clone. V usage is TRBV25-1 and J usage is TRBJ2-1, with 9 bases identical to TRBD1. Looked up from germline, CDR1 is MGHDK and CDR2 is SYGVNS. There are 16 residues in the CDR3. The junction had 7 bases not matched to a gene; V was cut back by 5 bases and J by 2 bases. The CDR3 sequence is CASSPGGQGPYNEQFF. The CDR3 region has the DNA TGTGCCAGCAGTCCCGGGGGACAGGGTCCCTACAATGAGCAGTTCTTC.

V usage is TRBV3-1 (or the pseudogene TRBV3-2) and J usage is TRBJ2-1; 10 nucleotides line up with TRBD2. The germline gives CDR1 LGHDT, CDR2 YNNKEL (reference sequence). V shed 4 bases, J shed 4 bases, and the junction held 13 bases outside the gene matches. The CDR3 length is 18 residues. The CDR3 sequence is CASSRYRRASGGYNEQFF. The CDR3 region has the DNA TGTGCCAGCAGCCGCTACCGGAGGGCTAGCGGGGGTTACAATGAGCAGTTCTTC.

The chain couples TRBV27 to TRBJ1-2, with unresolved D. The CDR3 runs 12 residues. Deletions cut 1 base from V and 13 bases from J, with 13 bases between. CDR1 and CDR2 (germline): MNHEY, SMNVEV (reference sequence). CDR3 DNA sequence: TGTGCCAGCAGTTTATTATCCGGGGAGTTCACCTTC. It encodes CASSLLSGEFTF.

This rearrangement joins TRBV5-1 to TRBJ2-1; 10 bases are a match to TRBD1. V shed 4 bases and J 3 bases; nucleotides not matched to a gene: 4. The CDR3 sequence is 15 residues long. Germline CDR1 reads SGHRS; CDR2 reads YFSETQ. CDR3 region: CASSVGTGDYNEQFF. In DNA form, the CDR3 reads TGCGCCAGCAGCGTCGGGACAGGGGACTACAATGAGCAGTTCTTC.

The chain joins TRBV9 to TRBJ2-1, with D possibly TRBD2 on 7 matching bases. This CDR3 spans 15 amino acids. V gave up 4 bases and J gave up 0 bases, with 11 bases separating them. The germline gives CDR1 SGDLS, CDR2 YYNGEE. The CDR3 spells CASSPGGASYNEQFF. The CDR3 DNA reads TGTGCCAGCAGCCCTGGGGGGGCCTCCTACAATGAGCAGTTCTTC.

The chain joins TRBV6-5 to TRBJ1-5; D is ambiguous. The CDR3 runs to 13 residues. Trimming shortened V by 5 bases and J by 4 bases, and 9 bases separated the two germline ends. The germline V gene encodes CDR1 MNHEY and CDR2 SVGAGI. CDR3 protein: CASSQTGNQPQHF. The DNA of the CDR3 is TGTGCCAGCAGTCAGACGGGGAATCAGCCCCAGCATTTT.

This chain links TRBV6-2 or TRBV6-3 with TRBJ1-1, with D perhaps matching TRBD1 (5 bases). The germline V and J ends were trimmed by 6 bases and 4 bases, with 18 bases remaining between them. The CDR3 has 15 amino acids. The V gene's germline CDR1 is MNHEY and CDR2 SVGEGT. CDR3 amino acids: CASRPPELGGTEAFF. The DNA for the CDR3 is TGTGCCAGCAGACCTCCGGAGTTGGGGGGCACTGAAGCTTTCTTT.

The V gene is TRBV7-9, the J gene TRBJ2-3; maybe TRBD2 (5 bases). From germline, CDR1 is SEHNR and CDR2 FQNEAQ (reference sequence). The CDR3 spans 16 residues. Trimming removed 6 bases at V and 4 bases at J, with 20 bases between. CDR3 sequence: CASRPDTKGLSDTQYF. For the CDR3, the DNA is TGTGCCAGCAGACCCGACACGAAAGGACTGTCAGATACGCAGTATTTT.

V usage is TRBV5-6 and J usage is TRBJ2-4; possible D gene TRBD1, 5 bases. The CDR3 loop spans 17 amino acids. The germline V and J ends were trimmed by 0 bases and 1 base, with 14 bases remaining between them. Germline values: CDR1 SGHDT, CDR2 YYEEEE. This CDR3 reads CASSLVTGYGAKNIQYF. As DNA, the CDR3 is TGTGCCAGCAGCTTGGTCACAGGTTATGGCGCCAAAAACATTCAGTACTTC.

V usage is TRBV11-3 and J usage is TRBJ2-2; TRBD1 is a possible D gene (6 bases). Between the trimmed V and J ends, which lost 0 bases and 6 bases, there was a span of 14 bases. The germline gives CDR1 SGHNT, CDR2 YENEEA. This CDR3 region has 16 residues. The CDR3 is CASSLEGRGIPGELFF. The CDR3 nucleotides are TGTGCCAGCAGCTTAGAGGGCAGGGGCATCCCCGGGGAGCTGTTTTTT.

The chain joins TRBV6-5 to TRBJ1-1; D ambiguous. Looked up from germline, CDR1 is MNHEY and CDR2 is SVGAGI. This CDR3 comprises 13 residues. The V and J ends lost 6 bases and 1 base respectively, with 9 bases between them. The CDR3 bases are TGTGCCAGCAGACAGATGCAGAACACTGAAGCTTTCTTT. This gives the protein CASRQMQNTEAFF.